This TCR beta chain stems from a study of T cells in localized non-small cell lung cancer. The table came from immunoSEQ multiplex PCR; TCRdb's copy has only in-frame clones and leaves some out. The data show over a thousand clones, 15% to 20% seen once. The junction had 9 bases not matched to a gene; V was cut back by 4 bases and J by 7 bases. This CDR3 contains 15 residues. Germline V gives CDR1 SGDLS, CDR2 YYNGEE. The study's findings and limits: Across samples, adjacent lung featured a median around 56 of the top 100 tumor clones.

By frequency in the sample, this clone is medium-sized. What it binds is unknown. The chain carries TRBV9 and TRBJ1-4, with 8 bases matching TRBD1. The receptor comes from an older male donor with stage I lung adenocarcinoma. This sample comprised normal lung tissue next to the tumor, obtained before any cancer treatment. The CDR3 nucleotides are TGTGCCAGCAGCCAGGGGGCAGGGAGCGGTGAAAAACTGTTTTTT. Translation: CASSQGAGSGEKLFF.